This TCR beta chain derives from a study of blood T cell repertoires in COVID-19. About the study: Samples came from the United States, Italy and Spain, spanning acute and convalescent COVID-19. PBMCs, B-cell-depleted T cells, or T cells were the source of the cDNA or gDNA that made up the material.

In the authors' workflow: Amplified reference gene primers provided the basis for estimating nucleated cell counts. Generated by immunoSEQ multiplex PCR, the TCRdb table keeps only in-frame clones and is missing some. That table supplies the V and J calls and clone size; D and trimming were determined from the DNA. The sample holds some 77,000 clones, roughly 76% seen once. This TCR was recovered from a woman in her sixties or seventies with acute or convalescent COVID-19. Source material: peripheral blood.

CDR3 coding DNA: TGTGCCAGCAGCTTGTGGGGCAGGGGGCGAGATAGCAATCAGCCCCAGCATTTT. This translates into CASSLWGRGRDSNQPQHF. The rearrangement links TRBV5-5 to TRBJ1-5; TRBD1 matches 8 bases. The CDR3 has 18 amino acids. Unmatched junction bases numbered 9, after V lost 1 base and J lost 0 bases. The germline gives CDR1 SGHKS, CDR2 YYEKEE (reference sequence).